This T cell receptor (beta chain) is drawn from a study of breast tumors, draining lymph nodes, adjacent tissues. TCRdb fed the multiplex PCR reads into MiXCR, producing one record per CDR3 protein. The sample consists of 190,000 or so distinct CDR3 sequences, approximately 31% of them appearing once. With 2 bases removed from V and 7 bases from J, the gap between germline ends came to 8 bases. In germline, CDR1 is MNHEY, CDR2 SVGEGT. The CDR3 is 13 amino acids. This clonotype was recorded only once. Its antigen is currently unknown. General study results and limits: Compared with basal-like, luminal-like tumors shared significantly more repertoire with nontumor tissue. Compared with lymph nodes, tumors were less diverse; compared with nontumor tissue, more.

Samples came from axillary lymph nodes draining the breast cancer. The source of this sequence is a female donor with breast cancer. Some clones in this sample may be carry-over from other donors' samples. The chain has TRBV6-2 or TRBV6-3 and TRBJ1-4, with TRBD1 as a possible D gene (5 bases). Specimen: axillary lymph node tissue. CDR3 DNA: TGTGCCAGCAGTTACCAGGGACTTGAAAAACTGTTTTTT. It encodes CASSYQGLEKLFF.